What follows are 31 T cell receptor beta chains derived from one specimen sequenced in a study of CD8+CD57+ T cells in acquired aplastic anemia. Whoever was chosen for sequencing had shown CD8+CD57+ cell expansion by flow cytometry. Genomic DNA was employed as the template in profiling TCR beta VDJ and CDR3. TCRdb passed the reads through MiXCR, listing each CDR3 protein once. The sample lists approximately 190,000 distinct CDR3 sequences; around 47% were seen once. The source material was sorted CD4+, CD8+, or CD8+CD57+ T cells (not recorded which) from PBMCs. These TCRs come from a human donor with aplastic anemia.

The chain has TRBV19 and TRBJ1-2; 7 bases align to TRBD1. The germline V gene encodes CDR1 LNHDA and CDR2 SQIVND (reference sequence). This CDR3 is 14 amino acids long. The trim removed 9 bases at V and 6 bases at J, leaving 13 bases unmatched. Written as DNA, the CDR3 is TGTGCCAGCCAAGTTCAGGGGGAGAGGCATGGCTACACCTTC. Protein product: CASQVQGERHGYTF.

This chain uses TRBV30 with TRBJ2-3; 14 nucleotides line up with TRBD2. Germline V gives CDR1 GTSNPN, CDR2 SVGIG (reference sequence). The CDR3 has 14 amino acids. The V segment lost 0 bases and the J segment 8 bases; nucleotides outside the gene matches: 1. The CDR3 here is CAWSVGLAGGTQYF. The CDR3 DNA sequence: TGTGCCTGGAGTGTAGGACTAGCGGGGGGTACGCAGTATTTT.

CDR3 coding DNA: TGTGCCACCAGTGATGGGTACAATGAGCAGTTCTTC. Amino acid sequence: CATSDGYNEQFF. The chain employs TRBV24-1 and TRBJ2-1; D unclear. The germline CDR1 and CDR2 sequences are KGHDR and SFDVKD. V gave up 3 bases and J gave up 4 bases, with 3 bases separating them. The CDR3 has 12 residues.

In this sample, this clonotype turned up a few times. The final CDR3 position lacks the conserved phenylalanine or tryptophan, pointing to a likely read error. The rearrangement links TRBV5-5 to TRBJ1-5; the D is unclear. Trimming left V 0 bases short and J 4 bases short, with 2 bases between. Germline CDR1 is SGHKS and CDR2 is YYEKEE (reference sequence). The CDR3 runs to 12 residues. In DNA, the CDR3 is TGTGCCAGCAGCTTGGAGAATCAGCCCCAGCATTCT. Its translation is CASSLENQPQHS.

The V gene is TRBV24-1, the J gene TRBJ2-5, with 10 bases identical to TRBD2. J lost 5 bases, V lost 4 bases, and 9 bases had no gene match. The germline gives CDR1 KGHDR, CDR2 SFDVKD. This CDR3 region has 16 residues. CDR3 sequence (DNA): TGTGCCACCAGTGACCCCTTAGCGGGAGGTTCGGAGACCCAGTACTTC. Protein sequence: CATSDPLAGGSETQYF.

This clonotype was found a few times. The chain recombines TRBV7-9 with TRBJ1-4, with D unclear. The CDR3 contains 11 residues. V dropped 3 bases and J dropped 7 bases, with 3 bases sitting between them. The germline gives CDR1 SEHNR, CDR2 FQNEAQ (reference sequence). The CDR3 region is CASSLSEKLFF. For the CDR3, the DNA is TGTGCCAGCAGCTTGAGTGAAAAACTGTTTTTT.

Remarks on this clonotype: At one boundary the junction diverges from the germline segment, which might be a read error. The chain links TRBV7-9 to TRBJ2-5, with D unclear. Germline assignment: CDR1 SEHNR and CDR2 FQNEAQ (reference sequence). This CDR3 is 11 amino acids long. CDR3 DNA: TGTGCCAGCAGCTTTACGGAGACTCAGTACTTC. The encoded protein is CASSFTETQYF. The full variable domain, in which reference TRBV7-9 and TRBJ2-5 provide the parts outside the CDR3, is DTGVSQNPRHKITKRGQNVTFRCDPISEHNRLYWYRQTLGQGPEFLTYFQNEAQLEKSRLLSDRFSAERPKGSFSTLEIQRTEQGDSAMYLCASSFTETQYFGPGTRLLVL.

The chain links TRBV24-1 to TRBJ2-1; perhaps TRBD2 as D (5 bases). Germline CDR1 reads KGHDR; CDR2 reads SFDVKD. Trimming removed 0 bases from V and 8 bases from J, with 13 bases in between. The length of the CDR3 is 15 residues. The CDR3 nucleotides are TGTGCCACCAGTGATTTGAACAGCGGTAGGGATGAGCAGTTCTTC. This encodes CATSDLNSGRDEQFF.

A word on this clonotype: A read error may produce the germline difference seen at one junction end. V usage is TRBV2 and J usage is TRBJ1-6; possible D gene TRBD1, 5 bases. The germline gives CDR1 SNHLY, CDR2 FYNNEI. The CDR3 has 15 amino acids. CDR3 sequence reads: CVSSEVRQGGSPPHF. The CDR3 DNA sequence: TGTGTCAGCAGTGAGGTTCGGCAGGGTGGTTCACCCCCCCACTTT. The full variable domain, with the rest looked up from reference TRBV2 and TRBJ1-6, is EPEVTQTPSHQVTQMGQEVILRCVPISNHLYFYWYRQILGQKVEFLVSFYNNEISEKSEIFDDQFSVERPDGSNFTLKIRSTKLEDSAMYFCVSSEVRQGGSPPHFGNGTRLTVT.

The chain uses TRBV2 and TRBJ2-1; TRBD2 aligns across 10 bases. V was pared by 6 bases and J by 7 bases, with 6 bases of the junction left unmatched. Looked up from germline, CDR1 is SNHLY and CDR2 is FYNNEI. The CDR3 loop spans 14 amino acids. The CDR3 spells CASRTSGVNNEQFF. CDR3 in DNA: TGTGCCAGCAGAACTAGCGGGGTCAATAATGAGCAGTTCTTC.

The chain joins TRBV7-6 to TRBJ2-6, with 8 nucleotides matching TRBD1. Unmatched junction bases numbered 3, after V lost 5 bases and J lost 0 bases. Germline V lookup: CDR1 SGHVS, CDR2 FNYEAQ. The CDR3 sequence is 16 residues long. DNA for the CDR3: TGTGCCAGCAGCAGAACAGGGGGCTCTGGGGCCAACGTCCTGACTTTC. Its translation: CASSRTGGSGANVLTF.

The chain employs TRBV5-6 and TRBJ1-4, with D perhaps matching TRBD1 (5 bases). CDR1 and CDR2 from the germline V gene are SGHDT and YYEEEE. Trimming stripped 2 bases from V and 5 bases from J, with 10 bases between. This CDR3 has 14 amino acids. In nucleotides, the CDR3 is TGTGCCAGCAGCTTTAGACAGACGAATGAAAAACTGTTTTTT. Protein: CASSFRQTNEKLFF.

In regard to this clonotype: This clone may be a read error of a much larger clone one base away. This chain uses TRBV11-1 with TRBJ2-1; 9 bases fit TRBD2. Germline V gene lookup returns CDR1 SGHAT and CDR2 FQDESV (reference sequence). The CDR3 loop spans 15 amino acids. With V trimmed by 4 bases and J by 8 bases, 9 bases remained unmatched. In nucleotides, the CDR3 is TGTGCCAGCAGCTCGGGAGTAGCGGGAGTTGATGAGCAGTTCTTC. Protein product: CASSSGVAGVDEQFF. The entire variable domain, with the rest obtained from reference TRBV11-1 and TRBJ2-1, is as follows: EAEVAQSPRYKITEKSQAVAFWCDPISGHATLYWYRQILGQGPELLVQFQDESVVDDSQLPKDRFSAERLKGVDSTLKIQPAELGDSAMYLCASSSGVAGVDEQFFGPGTRLTVL.

The chain recombines TRBV7-6 with TRBJ2-2; D unresolved. The CDR3 is made up of 14 amino acids. CDR1 is SGHVS and CDR2 is FNYEAQ in the germline V gene. V was shortened by 1 base and J by 3 bases, with 6 bases between the two germline ends. The CDR3 is CASSLGADTGELFF. The CDR3 nucleotides read TGTGCCAGCAGCTTAGGTGCGGACACCGGGGAGCTGTTTTTT.

The chain combines TRBV19 with TRBJ2-1, with D hard to call. V was cut by 7 bases and J by 2 bases, with 6 bases left in between. Germline CDR1 reads LNHDA; CDR2 reads SQIVND (reference sequence). The CDR3 sequence is 12 residues long. CDR3 amino acids: CASIDPYNEQFF. The CDR3, as DNA: TGTGCCAGTATTGACCCCTACAATGAGCAGTTCTTC.

This clonotype came up once. The rearrangement uses TRBV12-5 and TRBJ2-7; D is possibly TRBD1 (7 bases). The germline V and J ends were trimmed by 0 bases and 4 bases, with 10 bases remaining between them. The germline gives CDR1 LGHNT, CDR2 FRNRAP. CDR3 size: 14 residues. The CDR3, as DNA: TGTGCTAGTGGTTTGGTGGCAGGGGGGTACGAGCAGTACTTC. Translated, it gives CASGLVAGGYEQYF.

This clonotype was seen repeatedly, ten times or more. The V gene is TRBV30, the J gene TRBJ2-3, with D possibly being TRBD1 (5 bases). Germline V lookup: CDR1 GTSNPN, CDR2 SVGIG (reference sequence). The CDR3 runs to 12 residues. V lost 8 bases to trimming and J lost 1 base, with 10 bases between them. CDR3 sequence (DNA): TGTGCCAGTGAAGGGGGCACAGATACGCAGTATTTT. This translates into CASEGGTDTQYF.

This clonotype has at least ten counts. The CDR3 sequence: CASSQVGAGELFF. CDR3 sequence (DNA): TGCGCCAGCAGCCAGGTCGGAGCCGGGGAGCTGTTTTTT. The gene calls are TRBV4-1 and TRBJ2-2; D remains unclear. Trimming cost V 3 bases and J 6 bases, with 8 bases left between them. Germline V gene lookup returns CDR1 MGHRA and CDR2 YSYEKL. This CDR3 spans 13 amino acids.

This clonotype is medium-sized by share. The CDR3 DNA follows: TGTGCCAGCAGGTTGGGCACAGATACGCAGTATTTT. Protein sequence: CASRLGTDTQYF. The J gene is TRBJ2-3, the V gene TRBV2; D is unclear. The germline CDR1 and CDR2 sequences are SNHLY and FYNNEI. Trimming pared 6 bases from V and 1 base from J, leaving 5 bases between. CDR3 size: 12 residues.

This clonotype has at least ten counts. The rearrangement links TRBV7-2 to TRBJ2-5; D gene ambiguous. Germline loops: CDR1 SGHTA, CDR2 FQGNSA. The CDR3 runs 13 residues. Trimming removed 1 base from V and 1 base from J, with 4 bases in between. CDR3 sequence: CASSLEIQETQYF. CDR3 bases: TGTGCCAGCAGCTTAGAAATCCAAGAGACCCAGTACTTC.

This clonotype was counted at least ten times. The chain uses TRBV19 and TRBJ2-5; TRBD1 matches at 11 bases. The CDR3 covers 17 residues. Germline CDR1 reads LNHDA; CDR2 reads SQIVND (reference sequence). The V and J ends lost 5 bases and 0 bases, in that order; junction bases with no gene match: 8. The CDR3 protein is CASSGTGGLWYQETQYF. CDR3 in DNA: TGTGCCAGTAGTGGGACAGGGGGTCTATGGTACCAAGAGACCCAGTACTTC.

A note on this clonotype: A read error is likely, as this CDR3 ends without the conserved phenylalanine or tryptophan. It is unclear where the CDR3 begins or ends on the DNA, so no DNA is shown, and the CDR3 is as TCRdb lists it. The chain recombines TRBV5-6 with TRBJ2-5; the D call of TRBD1 is as the table states it, not checked on the DNA. CDR1 and CDR2 (germline): SGHDT, YYEEEE. A total of 8 residues make up the CDR3, ends included. The CDR3 here is CASSFRGV.

With respect to this clonotype: A much larger clone differs by one base, so this may be a read error. The chain uses TRBV11-3 and TRBJ1-5; TRBD1 matches at 7 bases. Unmatched junction bases numbered 3, after V lost 4 bases and J lost 0 bases. Germline CDR1 and CDR2: SGHNT and YENEEA. The CDR3 is 15 amino acids. DNA of the CDR3: TGTGCCAGCAGCTGGCGACAGGGTAGCAATCAGCCCCAGCATTTT. It codes for CASSWRQGSNQPQHF.

The chain recombines TRBV20-1 with TRBJ1-5, with TRBD1 as a possible D gene (6 bases). V gave up 0 bases and J gave up 6 bases, with 12 bases separating them. Germline-derived CDR1 and CDR2 are DFQATT and SNEGSKA (reference sequence). The CDR3 totals 14 residues. The CDR3 DNA is TGCAGTGCTAGAGATTACTCCAGGGGTCAGCCCCAGCATTTT. It codes for CSARDYSRGQPQHF.

At least ten counts were recorded for this clonotype. The rearrangement links TRBV19 to TRBJ1-5; maybe TRBD1 (6 bases). CDR1 is LNHDA, CDR2 SQIVND, per germline (reference sequence). The V end was cut by 5 bases, the J end by 3 bases, with 17 bases between. This CDR3 has 16 residues. CDR3 DNA: TGTGCCAGTAGTTACTGGGCCAACAGGGACAATCAGCCCCAGCATTTT. It is translated as CASSYWANRDNQPQHF. Drawing the rest from reference TRBV19 and TRBJ1-5, the complete variable domain is DGGITQSPKYLFRKEGQNVTLSCEQNLNHDAMYWYRQDPGQGLRLIYYSQIVNDFQKGDIAEGYSVSREKKESFPLTVTSAQKNPTAFYLCASSYWANRDNQPQHFGDGTRLSIL.

The chain is built from TRBV5-1 and TRBJ1-1; D possibly corresponds to TRBD1 (5 bases). The germline V gene encodes CDR1 SGHRS and CDR2 YFSETQ. This CDR3 spans 12 amino acids. V lost 2 bases and J lost 7, with 9 bases in between. CDR3 protein: CASSFEGLEAFF. The CDR3 DNA follows: TGCGCCAGCAGCTTTGAGGGACTTGAAGCTTTCTTT. Looking up the rest from reference TRBV5-1 and TRBJ1-1 gives the full variable domain: KAGVTQTPRYLIKTRGQQVTLSCSPISGHRSVSWYQQTPGQGLQFLFEYFSETQRNKGNFPGRFSGRQFSNSRSEMNVSTLELGDSALYLCASSFEGLEAFFGQGTRLTVV.

The chain links TRBV18 to TRBJ1-2, with D perhaps TRBD1 (5 bases). Between the trimmed V and J ends, which lost 4 bases and 1 base, there was a span of 10 bases. Germline CDR1 is KGHSH and CDR2 is LQKENI. The CDR3 runs 14 residues. CDR3 loop: CASSRQSNNYGYTF. The DNA for the CDR3 is TGTGCCAGCTCACGACAGAGTAATAACTATGGCTACACCTTC.

This clonotype was detected ten times or more. The rearrangement joins TRBV10-1 to TRBJ1-5; D call uncertain. Deletions cut 8 bases from V and 0 bases from J, with 11 bases between. The CDR3 extends over 14 amino acids. Germline assignment: CDR1 WNHNN and CDR2 SYGVQD (reference sequence). CDR3 DNA: TGCGCCAGCCCAGTATGTTATAGCAATCAGCCCCAGCATTTT. Protein product: CASPVCYSNQPQHF.

There are a few counts of this clonotype. The gene calls are TRBV15 and TRBJ1-6; tentatively, D is TRBD1 (5 bases). Trimming pared 0 bases from V and 9 bases from J, leaving 9 bases between. The CDR3 is made up of 14 amino acids. Germline lookup yields CDR1 LNHNV and CDR2 YYDKDF (reference sequence). The CDR3 is CATSRDRGTSPLHF. The CDR3 DNA reads TGTGCCACCAGCAGAGATCGGGGGACTTCACCCCTCCACTTT.

Many counts were recorded for this clonotype. This chain links TRBV7-9 with TRBJ2-5; the D is unclear. V lost 5 bases and J lost 6, with 10 bases in between. The CDR3 contains 12 residues. The germline CDR1 and CDR2 sequences are SEHNR and FQNEAQ (reference sequence). CDR3 sequence (DNA): TGTGCCAGCAGCCCCGCCCCTAAGACCCAGTACTTC. As protein: CASSPAPKTQYF.

V gene TRBV29-1 combines with J gene TRBJ1-1; D is ambiguous. This CDR3 comprises 11 residues. CDR1 is SQVTM and CDR2 is ANQGSEA in the germline V gene. Trimming took off 6 bases at V and 7 bases at J, with 12 bases between the two ends. As DNA, the CDR3 is TGCAGCGTAGCCCCGGCAGATGAAGCTTTCTTT. This encodes CSVAPADEAFF.